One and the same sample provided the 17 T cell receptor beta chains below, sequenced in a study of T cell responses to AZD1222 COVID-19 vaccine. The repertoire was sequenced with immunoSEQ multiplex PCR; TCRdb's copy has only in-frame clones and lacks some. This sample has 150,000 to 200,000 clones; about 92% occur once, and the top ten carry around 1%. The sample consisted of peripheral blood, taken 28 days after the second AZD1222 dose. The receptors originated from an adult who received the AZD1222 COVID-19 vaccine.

CDR3 nucleotides: TGTGCCAGCAGCTCTACTAGCGCCTACAATGAGCAGTTCTTC. Its protein is CASSSTSAYNEQFF. The rearrangement joins TRBV11-2 to TRBJ2-1; 7 bases are shared with TRBD2. J gave up 2 bases and V 4 bases, and 2 bases lay outside the gene matches. This CDR3 has 14 amino acids. Germline V CDR1 and CDR2: SGHAT, FQNNGV.

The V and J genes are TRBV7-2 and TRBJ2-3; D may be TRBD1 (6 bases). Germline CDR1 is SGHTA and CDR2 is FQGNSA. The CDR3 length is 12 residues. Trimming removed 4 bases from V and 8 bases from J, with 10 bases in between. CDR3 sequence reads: CASSYVGATQYF. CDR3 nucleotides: TGTGCCAGCAGCTACGTGGGGGCTACGCAGTATTTT.

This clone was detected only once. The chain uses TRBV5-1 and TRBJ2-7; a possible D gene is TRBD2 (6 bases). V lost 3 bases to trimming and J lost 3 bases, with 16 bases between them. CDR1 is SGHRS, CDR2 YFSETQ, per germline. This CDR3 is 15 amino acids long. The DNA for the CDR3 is TGCGCCAGCAGCTCTTTTCGCGGGGATCGCTACGAGCAGTACTTC. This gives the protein CASSSFRGDRYEQYF.

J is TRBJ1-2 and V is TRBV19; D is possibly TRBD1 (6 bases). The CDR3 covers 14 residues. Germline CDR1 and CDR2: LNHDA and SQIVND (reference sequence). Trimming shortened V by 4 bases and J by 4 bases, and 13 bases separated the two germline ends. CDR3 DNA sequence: TGTGCCAGTAGTAAACAGGGAGCGGGCTATGGCTACACCTTC. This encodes CASSKQGAGYGYTF.

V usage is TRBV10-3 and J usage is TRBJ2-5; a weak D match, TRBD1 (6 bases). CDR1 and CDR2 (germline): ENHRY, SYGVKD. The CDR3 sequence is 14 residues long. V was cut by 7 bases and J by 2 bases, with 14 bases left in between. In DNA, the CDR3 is TGTGCCATCAACGAACAGGGAATTCAAGAGACCCAGTACTTC. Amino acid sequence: CAINEQGIQETQYF.

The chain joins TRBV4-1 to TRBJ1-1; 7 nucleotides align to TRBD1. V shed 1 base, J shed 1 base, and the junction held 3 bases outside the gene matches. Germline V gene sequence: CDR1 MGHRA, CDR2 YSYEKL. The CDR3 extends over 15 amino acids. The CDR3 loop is CASSQGRGGNTEAFF. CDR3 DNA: TGCGCCAGCAGCCAAGGCAGGGGGGGGAACACTGAAGCTTTCTTT.

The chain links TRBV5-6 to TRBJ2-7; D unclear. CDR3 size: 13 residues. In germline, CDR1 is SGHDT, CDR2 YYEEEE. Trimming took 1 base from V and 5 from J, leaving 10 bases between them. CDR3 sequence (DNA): TGTGCCAGCAGCTTGAAAAGGGTTGACGAGCAGTACTTC. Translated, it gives CASSLKRVDEQYF.

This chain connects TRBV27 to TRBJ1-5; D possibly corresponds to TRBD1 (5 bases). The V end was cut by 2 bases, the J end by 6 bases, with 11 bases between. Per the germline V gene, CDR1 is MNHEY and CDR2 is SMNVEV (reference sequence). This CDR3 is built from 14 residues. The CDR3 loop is CASSLNGRVQPQHF. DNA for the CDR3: TGTGCCAGCAGTTTAAATGGCAGGGTTCAGCCCCAGCATTTT.

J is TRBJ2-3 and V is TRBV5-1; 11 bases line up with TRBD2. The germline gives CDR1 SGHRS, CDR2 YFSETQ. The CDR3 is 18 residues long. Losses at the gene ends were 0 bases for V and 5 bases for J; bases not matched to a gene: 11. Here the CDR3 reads CASSLGYSGGALIDTQYF. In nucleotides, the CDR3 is TGCGCCAGCAGCTTGGGTTATAGCGGGGGGGCCTTAATAGATACGCAGTATTTT.

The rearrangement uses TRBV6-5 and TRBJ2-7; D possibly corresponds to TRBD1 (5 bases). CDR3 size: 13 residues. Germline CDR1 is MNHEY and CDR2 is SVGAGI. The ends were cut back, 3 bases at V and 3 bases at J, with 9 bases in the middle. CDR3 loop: CASSYEGDYEQYF. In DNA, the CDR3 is TGTGCCAGCAGTTATGAAGGGGACTACGAGCAGTACTTC.

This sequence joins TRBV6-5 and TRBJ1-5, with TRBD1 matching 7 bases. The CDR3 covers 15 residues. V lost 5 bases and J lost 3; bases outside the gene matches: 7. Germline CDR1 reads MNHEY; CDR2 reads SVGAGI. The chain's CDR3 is CASSQSTGLNQPQHF. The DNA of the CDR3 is TGTGCCAGCAGTCAATCGACAGGGCTCAATCAGCCCCAGCATTTT.

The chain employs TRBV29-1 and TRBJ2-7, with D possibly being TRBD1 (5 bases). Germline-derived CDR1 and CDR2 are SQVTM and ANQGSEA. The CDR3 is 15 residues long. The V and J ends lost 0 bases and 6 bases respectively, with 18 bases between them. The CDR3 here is CSVEDRHRSPAEQYF. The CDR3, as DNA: TGCAGCGTTGAAGATCGGCACAGGTCCCCAGCCGAGCAGTACTTC.

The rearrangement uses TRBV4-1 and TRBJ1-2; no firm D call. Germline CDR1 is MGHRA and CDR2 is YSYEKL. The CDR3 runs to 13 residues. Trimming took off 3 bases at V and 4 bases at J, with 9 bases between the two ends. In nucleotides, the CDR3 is TGCGCCAGCAGCCAGGAGCTAGGCTATGGCTACACCTTC. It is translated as CASSQELGYGYTF.

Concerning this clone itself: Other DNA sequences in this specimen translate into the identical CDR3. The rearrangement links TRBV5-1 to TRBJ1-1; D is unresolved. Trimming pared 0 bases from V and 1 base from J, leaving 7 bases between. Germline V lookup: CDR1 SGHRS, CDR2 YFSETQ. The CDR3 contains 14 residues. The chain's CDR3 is CASSLGTGNTEAFF. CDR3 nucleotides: TGCGCCAGCAGCTTGGGTACGGGGAACACTGAAGCTTTCTTT.

This CDR3 reads CASSQNRGLAGQETQYF. CDR3 in DNA: TGTGCCAGCAGCCAAAATAGGGGACTAGCGGGACAAGAGACCCAGTACTTC. The rearrangement links TRBV3-1 (or the pseudogene TRBV3-2) to TRBJ2-5; TRBD2 agrees at 13 bases. The CDR3 spans 17 residues. Per germline, CDR1 LGHDT and CDR2 YNNKEL (reference sequence). The J segment lost 2 bases and the V segment lost 2 bases, leaving 5 bases of the junction unmatched.

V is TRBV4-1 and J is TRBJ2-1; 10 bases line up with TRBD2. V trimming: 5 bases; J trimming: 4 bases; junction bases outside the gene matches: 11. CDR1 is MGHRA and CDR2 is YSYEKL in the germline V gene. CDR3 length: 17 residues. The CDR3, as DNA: TGCGCCAGCAGCGCCCTAGGGGGGACTAGCGTATACAATGAGCAGTTCTTC. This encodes CASSALGGTSVYNEQFF.

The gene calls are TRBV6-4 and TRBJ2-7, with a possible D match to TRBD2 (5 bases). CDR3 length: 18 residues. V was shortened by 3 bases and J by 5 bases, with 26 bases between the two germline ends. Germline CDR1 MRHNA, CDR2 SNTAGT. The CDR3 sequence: CASSDWTPGDAMDHEQYF. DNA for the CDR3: TGTGCCAGCAGTGATTGGACTCCAGGCGATGCAATGGATCACGAGCAGTACTTC.